Each of the 30 T cell receptor beta chains below was sequenced from the same sample in a study of T cells in Graves' hyperthyroidism and ophthalmopathy. The CDR3 regions of TCR beta were amplified from RNA transcripts. First-round RT-PCR with HTBI primers amplified the TCR CDR3 region. TCRdb recomputed calls from the multiplex PCR reads with MiXCR, one row per CDR3 protein. The sample gives 400,000 to 500,000 distinct CDR3 sequences, over 13% of which show up once; about a sixth is in the top ten. Specimen: blood. These receptors all come from a woman aged 18 to 35 with Graves' hyperthyroidism.

The V call is TRBV30, the J call TRBJ2-1; the match to TRBD1 covers 8 bases. J was trimmed by 6 bases and V by 2 bases; bases with no gene match: 9. The CDR3 totals 15 residues. CDR1 and CDR2 from the germline V gene are GTSNPN and SVGIG (reference sequence). CDR3 DNA sequence: TGTGCCTGGAGTCTACAGGGGGTTGGGGGCAATGAGCAGTTCTTC. It specifies CAWSLQGVGGNEQFF. Based on the CDR3 plus reference TRBV30 and TRBJ2-1, the full variable domain is SQTIHQWPATLVQPVGSPLSLECTVEGTSNPNLYWYRQAAGRGLQLLFYSVGIGQISSEVPQNLSASRPQDRQFILSSKKLLLSDSGFYLCAWSLQGVGGNEQFFGPGTRLTVL.

The table lists this clonotype with many counts. The chain combines TRBV20-1 with TRBJ1-1; 9 nucleotides match TRBD1. V was clipped by 4 bases and J by 4 bases; unmatched bases: 7. The CDR3 is made up of 14 amino acids. The germline V gene has CDR1 DFQATT and CDR2 SNEGSKA (reference sequence). In nucleotides, the CDR3 is TGCAGTGCTACCAACATACAGGGGGCCACTGAAGCTTTCTTT. This encodes CSATNIQGATEAFF.

At least ten counts were recorded for this clonotype. V and J are TRBV29-1 and TRBJ2-7, with TRBD2 matching over 9 bases. V shed 6 bases, J shed 2 bases, and the junction held 8 bases outside the gene matches. The CDR3 length is 14 residues. Germline V gives CDR1 SQVTM, CDR2 ANQGSEA. CDR3 protein: CSVYSAGGPYEQYV. In DNA, the CDR3 is TGCAGCGTATACAGCGCGGGAGGGCCCTACGAGCAGTACGTC.

This chain uses TRBV20-1 with TRBJ2-1; 11 bases agree with TRBD2. In germline, CDR1 is DFQATT, CDR2 SNEGSKA (reference sequence). The CDR3 spans 14 residues. The V gene end was trimmed by 5 bases and the J gene end by 14 bases; junction bases not matched to a gene: 14. CDR3 DNA: TGCAGTGCTGCCGGGACTAGCGGAGAGCGGGGAAAGTTCTTC. It encodes CSAAGTSGERGKFF.

This clonotype was seen once. The V gene is TRBV5-1, the J gene TRBJ1-2; D perhaps matches TRBD1 (5 bases). The V end was cut by 4 bases, the J end by 6 bases, with 25 bases between. The CDR3 totals 17 residues. The germline V gene encodes CDR1 SGHRS and CDR2 YFSETQ. The CDR3 region has the DNA TGCGCCAGCAGCGCCGGAATCGACGGGGCCCCGAGGGATGGCTACACCTTC. It translates to CASSAGIDGAPRDGYTF.

Ten or more counts support this clonotype. The rearrangement joins TRBV6-2 or TRBV6-3 to TRBJ2-1; 10 bases match TRBD2. The CDR3 spans 24 residues. The V gene's germline CDR1 is MNHEY and CDR2 SVGEGT. V was clipped by 2 bases and J by 1 base; unmatched bases: 26. CDR3 sequence (DNA): TGTGCCAGCAGTTACGAGTTAGCGGGAGGCTTTCCTCCCTCGAACTTACATTCCTACAATGAGCAGTTCTTC. Translating gives CASSYELAGGFPPSNLHSYNEQFF.

The table lists this clonotype with a count of one. Possible read error: a much larger clone is one base away. V is TRBV30 and J is TRBJ2-1; 13 nucleotides agree with TRBD2. The CDR3 is 15 residues long. CDR1 and CDR2 (germline): GTSNPN, SVGIG (reference sequence). V lost 2 bases, J lost 7 bases, and 5 bases stayed unmatched. Here the CDR3 DNA reads TGTGCCTGGAGTCCCGGACTAGCGGGAGTAAATGAGCAGTTCTTC. Translation gives CAWSPGLAGVNEQFF.

This clonotype has ten or more counts. V gene TRBV12-3 or TRBV12-4 combines with J gene TRBJ1-5, with D unclear. The CDR3 totals 12 residues. Trimming took off 5 bases at V and 7 bases at J, with 9 bases between the two ends. The CDR3 coding sequence is TGTGCCAGCAGTCCTACCATCCAGCCCCAGCATTTT. Translating gives CASSPTIQPQHF.

This clonotype was detected ten times or more. The chain joins TRBV5-1 to TRBJ2-7, with 7 positions matching TRBD1. V dropped 2 bases and J dropped 1; count of bases not matched to a gene: 9. CDR3 length equals 16 residues. The germline gives CDR1 SGHRS, CDR2 YFSETQ. The CDR3 sequence: CASSFGGNRGSYEQYF. CDR3 nucleotides: TGCGCCAGCAGCTTTGGGGGCAACAGGGGATCCTACGAGCAGTACTTC.

Only a few counts were recorded for this clonotype. V and J are TRBV12-5 and TRBJ1-1; D call uncertain. V dropped 0 bases and J dropped 4 bases, with 3 bases sitting between them. This CDR3 is built from 12 residues. The germline V gene has CDR1 LGHNT and CDR2 FRNRAP. CDR3 amino acids: CASGLVSTEAFF. CDR3 nucleotides: TGTGCTAGTGGTTTGGTAAGCACTGAAGCTTTCTTT.

This clonotype occurred many times. This chain connects TRBV3-1 to TRBJ2-2, with 11 nucleotides matching TRBD1. The V gene's germline CDR1 is LGHDT and CDR2 YNNKEL (reference sequence). CDR3 size: 15 residues. Germline trimming cut 4 bases from V and 4 bases from J; bases unmatched to any gene: 2. Written as DNA, the CDR3 is TGTGCCAGCAGCCGAGGGACAGGGGGCACCGGGGAGCTGTTTTTT. Translating it yields CASSRGTGGTGELFF. Combining the CDR3 with reference TRBV3-1 and TRBJ2-2 gives the whole variable domain DTAVSQTPKYLVTQMGNDKSIKCEQNLGHDTMYWYKQDSKKFLKIMFSYNNKELIINETVPNRFSPKSPDKAHLNLHINSLELGDSAVYFCASSRGTGGTGELFFGEGSRLTVL.

The table lists this clonotype with many counts. This sequence joins TRBV12-3 or TRBV12-4 and TRBJ2-7, with D uncertain. This CDR3 is built from 13 residues. The V and J ends lost 6 bases and 3 bases respectively, with 12 bases between them. DNA for the CDR3: TGTGCCAGCAGGCCGGCCGGGCTCTACGAGCAGTACTTC. This translates into CASRPAGLYEQYF.

Many counts were recorded for this clonotype. CDR3 sequence: CASSLNTGTGEETQYF. The CDR3 region has the DNA TGTGCCAGCAGCCTCAACACCGGGACAGGGGAAGAGACCCAGTACTTC. The V gene is TRBV11-3, the J gene TRBJ2-5; 10 bases align to TRBD1. Trimming took 5 bases from V and 3 from J; bases not matched to a gene: 9. In germline, CDR1 is SGHNT, CDR2 YENEEA. The CDR3 runs 16 residues.

V gene TRBV7-2 combines with J gene TRBJ2-1; a possible D gene is TRBD2 (6 bases). The CDR3 is 15 residues long. Per germline, CDR1 SGHTA and CDR2 FQGNSA. V was clipped by 3 bases and J by 3 bases, with 12 bases between them. The DNA for the CDR3 is TGTGCCAGCAGCTTCGGGGGAGCGGGCTACAATGAGCAGTTCTTC. Protein: CASSFGGAGYNEQFF.

This clonotype was detected many times. The chain couples TRBV12-3 or TRBV12-4 to TRBJ1-2; D not certain. Trimming removed 5 bases at V and 4 bases at J, with 11 bases between. This CDR3 region has 13 residues. CDR3 bases: TGTGCCAGCAGTCCGCGCCGGGGCTATGGCTACACCTTC. This encodes CASSPRRGYGYTF.

With regard to this clonotype: Since a much larger clone is just one base distant, this may be a read error. The J gene is TRBJ2-7, the V gene TRBV7-2; D gene ambiguous. Trimming cost V 1 base and J 0 bases, with 7 bases left between them. Looked up from germline, CDR1 is SGHTA and CDR2 is FQGNSA. This CDR3 contains 14 residues. The CDR3 coding sequence is TGTGCCAGCAGCTTAGAACCGGTCTCCTACGAGCAGTACTTC. Translation gives CASSLEPVSYEQYF.

The chain has TRBV7-8 and TRBJ2-3, with D perhaps TRBD2 (5 bases). This CDR3 is 14 amino acids long. The V gene lost 1 base and the J gene lost 4 bases, with 9 bases spanning the gap. Germline CDR1 reads SGHVS; CDR2 reads FQNEAQ. The CDR3 DNA is TGTGCCAGCAGCTTAGATTCGGGGTCAGATACGCAGTATTTT. Protein product: CASSLDSGSDTQYF.

This clonotype has only a few counts. V usage is TRBV7-9 and J usage is TRBJ1-2, with TRBD1 matching 10 bases. Germline V gene data show CDR1 as SEHNR and CDR2 as FQNEAQ (reference sequence). V dropped 5 bases and J dropped 6; count of bases not matched to a gene: 9. This CDR3 region has 15 residues. DNA of the CDR3: TGTGCCAGCAGCCGCCGGGACAGGGGACATGATGGCTACACCTTC. This gives the protein CASSRRDRGHDGYTF. Supplemented by reference TRBV7-9 and TRBJ1-2, the full variable domain reads DTGVSQNPRHKITKRGQNVTFRCDPISEHNRLYWYRQTLGQGPEFLTYFQNEAQLEKSRLLSDRFSAERPKGSFSTLEIQRTEQGDSAMYLCASSRRDRGHDGYTFGSGTRLTVV.

The table lists this clonotype with many counts. The chain combines TRBV12-3 or TRBV12-4 with TRBJ2-1; 10 bases are shared with TRBD2. The CDR3 runs 12 residues. V was pared by 3 bases and J by 12 bases, with 2 bases of the junction left unmatched. The CDR3 here is CASSFSGRSQFF. In DNA form, the CDR3 reads TGTGCCAGCAGTTTTAGCGGGAGGTCGCAGTTCTTC.

The chain uses TRBV5-4 and TRBJ1-4; no reliable D call. Germline lookup yields CDR1 SGHNT and CDR2 YYREEE (reference sequence). The CDR3 spans 13 residues. The V end lost 1 base, the J end lost 7 bases, and 8 bases lay between the germline ends. The CDR3 spells CASSLWGSEKLFF. CDR3 nucleotides: TGTGCCAGCAGCTTGTGGGGAAGTGAAAAACTGTTTTTT.

The table lists this clonotype with many counts. This chain joins TRBV6-1 and TRBJ1-1; possible D gene TRBD1, 5 bases. V lost 1 base and J 6 bases, leaving 21 bases between the germline ends. Per germline, CDR1 MNHNS and CDR2 SASEGT. The CDR3 contains 17 residues. The CDR3 DNA is TGTGCCAGCAGTGAAGGGGGGTATCTGGGTCTCATGGCTGAAGCTTTCTTT. This codes for CASSEGGYLGLMAEAFF.

This clonotype was seen many times. The CDR3 loop reads CASSLGWLNTEAFF. The CDR3 DNA sequence: TGTGCCAGCAGCTTGGGGTGGCTGAACACTGAAGCTTTCTTT. J is TRBJ1-1 and V is TRBV5-8; D gene uncertain. Germline-derived CDR1 and CDR2 are SGHTS and YDEGEE. The CDR3 runs to 14 residues. V lost 0 bases to trimming and J lost 0 bases, with 6 bases between them.

This clonotype was seen ten or more times. The chain has TRBV12-3 or TRBV12-4 and TRBJ1-5; no firm D call. This CDR3 has 14 amino acids. Trimming took off 3 bases at V and 5 bases at J, with 11 bases between the two ends. The CDR3 region has the DNA TGTGCCAGCAGTTTGTATCGGGTGGATCAGCCCCAGCATTTT. It specifies CASSLYRVDQPQHF.

The sample holds a few counts of this clonotype. V and J are TRBV4-1 and TRBJ1-5; no clear D gene. CDR1 and CDR2 (germline): MGHRA, YSYEKL. V lost 4 bases, J lost 7 bases, and 17 bases lay in between. The CDR3 spans 15 residues. CDR3 sequence (DNA): TGCGCCAGCAGCCCCCTGGAAAGGGTGGGCCAGCCCCAGCATTTT. This encodes CASSPLERVGQPQHF.

This clonotype was detected many times. The chain is built from TRBV10-3 and TRBJ2-3; TRBD1 matches at 9 bases. CDR3 length: 14 residues. Germline loops: CDR1 ENHRY, CDR2 SYGVKD. Trimming removed 8 bases from V and 6 bases from J; junction bases left unmatched: 9. The CDR3 reads CAIGGTGYADTQYF. DNA of the CDR3: TGTGCCATCGGGGGGACAGGGTATGCGGATACGCAGTATTTT.

In its sample, this clonotype was seen many times. The V gene is TRBV7-3, the J gene TRBJ2-5; D unclear. The germline V gene has CDR1 SGHTA and CDR2 FQGTGA. V lost 0 bases and J 1 base, leaving 12 bases between the germline ends. CDR3 size: 16 residues. CDR3 sequence: CASSLTGQASQETQYF. For the CDR3, the DNA is TGTGCCAGCAGCTTAACGGGTCAAGCGTCCCAAGAGACCCAGTACTTC.

This clonotype was found a few times. The chain employs TRBV6-1 and TRBJ2-1; 13 nucleotides line up with TRBD2. The CDR3 is made up of 14 amino acids. Unmatched junction bases numbered 1, after V lost 7 bases and J lost 4 bases. Germline CDR1 MNHNS, CDR2 SASEGT. Here the CDR3 DNA reads TGTGCCAGCATGACTAGCGGGGGGTACAATGAGCAGTTCTTC. Amino acids: CASMTSGGYNEQFF.

This clonotype was recorded many times. An end of the junction differs from the germline gene, which may be a read error. V usage is TRBV12-3 or TRBV12-4 and J usage is TRBJ2-3; D uncertain. The CDR3 is made up of 12 amino acids. As DNA, the CDR3 is TGTGCCAGCAGCTTAGGAAGGGATACGCAGTATTTT. Translation gives CASSLGRDTQYF.

In its sample, this clonotype was seen many times. The gene calls are TRBV6-5 and TRBJ1-2, with D tentatively TRBD1 (5 bases). CDR3 length: 14 amino acids. Germline V CDR1 and CDR2: MNHEY, SVGAGI. Between the trimmed V and J ends, which lost 0 bases and 2 bases, there was a span of 7 bases. The CDR3 sequence: CASSYSGDNYGYTF. CDR3 in DNA: TGTGCCAGCAGTTACTCCGGGGACAACTATGGCTACACCTTC.

This clonotype was recorded many times. The CDR3 region is CASTADSYEQYV. CDR3 in DNA: TGTGCCAGCACGGCAGACTCCTACGAGCAGTACGTC. The V call is TRBV11-2, the J call TRBJ2-7; D not resolved. Germline CDR1 SGHAT, CDR2 FQNNGV. V lost 7 bases, J lost 0 bases, and 7 bases lay in between. This CDR3 has 12 amino acids.